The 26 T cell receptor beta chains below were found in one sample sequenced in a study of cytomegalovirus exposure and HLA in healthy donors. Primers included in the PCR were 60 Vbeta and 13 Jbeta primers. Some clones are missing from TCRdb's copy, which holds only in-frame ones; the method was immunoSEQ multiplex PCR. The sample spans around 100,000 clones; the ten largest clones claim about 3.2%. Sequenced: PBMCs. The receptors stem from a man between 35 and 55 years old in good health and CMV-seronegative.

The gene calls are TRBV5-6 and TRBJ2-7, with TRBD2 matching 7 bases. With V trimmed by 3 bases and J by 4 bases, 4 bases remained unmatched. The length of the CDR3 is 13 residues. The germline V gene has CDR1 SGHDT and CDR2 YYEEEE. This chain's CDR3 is CASSSGLIYEQYF. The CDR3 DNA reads TGTGCCAGCAGCTCGGGACTAATTTACGAGCAGTACTTC. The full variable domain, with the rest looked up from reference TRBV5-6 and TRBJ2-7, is DAGVTQSPTHLIKTRGQQVTLRCSPKSGHDTVSWYQQALGQGPQFIFQYYEEEERQRGNFPDRFSGHQFPNYSSELNVNALLLGDSALYLCASSSGLIYEQYFGPGTRLTVT.

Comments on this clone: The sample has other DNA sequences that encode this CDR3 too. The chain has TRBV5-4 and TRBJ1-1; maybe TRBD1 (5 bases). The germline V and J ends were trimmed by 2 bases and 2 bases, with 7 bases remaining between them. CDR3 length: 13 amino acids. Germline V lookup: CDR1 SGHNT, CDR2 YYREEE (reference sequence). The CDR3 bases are TGTGCCAGCAGCTTTGACAGAAACACTGAAGCTTTCTTT. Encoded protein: CASSFDRNTEAFF. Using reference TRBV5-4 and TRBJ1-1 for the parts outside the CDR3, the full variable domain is ETGVTQSPTHLIKTRGQQVTLRCSSQSGHNTVSWYQQALGQGPQFIFQYYREEENGRGNFPPRFSGLQFPNYSSELNVNALELDDSALYLCASSFDRNTEAFFGQGTRLTVV.

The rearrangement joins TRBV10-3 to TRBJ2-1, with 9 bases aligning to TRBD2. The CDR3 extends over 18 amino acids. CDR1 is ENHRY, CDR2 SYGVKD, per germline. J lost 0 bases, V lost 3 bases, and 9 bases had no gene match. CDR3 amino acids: CAISERAGGAISYNEQFF. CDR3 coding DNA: TGTGCCATCAGTGAACGAGCGGGGGGCGCCATCTCCTACAATGAGCAGTTCTTC.

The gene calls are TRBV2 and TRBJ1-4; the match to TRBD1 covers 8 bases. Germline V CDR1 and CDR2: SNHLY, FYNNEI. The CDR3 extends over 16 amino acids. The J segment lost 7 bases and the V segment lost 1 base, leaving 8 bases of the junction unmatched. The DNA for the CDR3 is TGTGCCAGCAGTGAAGAACCAGGGGGCTTTGGTGAAAAACTGTTTTTT. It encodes CASSEEPGGFGEKLFF.

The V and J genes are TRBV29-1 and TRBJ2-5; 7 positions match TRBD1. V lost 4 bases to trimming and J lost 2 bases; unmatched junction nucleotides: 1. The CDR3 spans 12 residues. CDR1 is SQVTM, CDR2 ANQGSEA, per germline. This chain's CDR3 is CSVGGQQETQYF. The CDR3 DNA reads TGCAGCGTTGGGGGACAGCAAGAGACCCAGTACTTC. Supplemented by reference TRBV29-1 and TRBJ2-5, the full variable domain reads SAVISQKPSRDICQRGTSLTIQCQVDSQVTMMFWYRQQPGQSLTLIATANQGSEATYESGFVIDKFPISRPNLTFSTLTVSNMSPEDSSIYLCSVGGQQETQYFGPGTRLLVL.

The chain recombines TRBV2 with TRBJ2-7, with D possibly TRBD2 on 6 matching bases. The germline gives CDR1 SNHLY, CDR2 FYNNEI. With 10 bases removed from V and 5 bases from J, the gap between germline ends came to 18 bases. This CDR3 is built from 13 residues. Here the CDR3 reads CATRDRDFDEQYF. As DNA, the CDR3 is TGTGCCACCCGGGACCGGGACTTCGACGAGCAGTACTTC.

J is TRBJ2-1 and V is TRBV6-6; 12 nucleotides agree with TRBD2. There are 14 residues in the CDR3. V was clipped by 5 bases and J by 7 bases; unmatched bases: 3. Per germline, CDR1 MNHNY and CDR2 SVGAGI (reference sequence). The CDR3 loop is CASSKGTSGNEQFF. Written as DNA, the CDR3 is TGTGCCAGCAGTAAGGGGACTAGCGGGAATGAGCAGTTCTTC.

DNA for the CDR3: TGCGCCAGCAGCCAAGAAACAGCCAATGAGCAGTTCTTC. This gives the protein CASSQETANEQFF. V gene TRBV4-3 combines with J gene TRBJ2-1; no firm D call. The CDR3 is 13 residues long. V lost 0 bases and J lost 6, with 6 bases in between. Germline V CDR1 and CDR2: LGHNA, YSLEER.

CDR3 sequence (DNA): TGTGCCAGCAGCTTAGACCGATCGACAGCGAACACCGGGGAGCTGTTTTTT. Its translation: CASSLDRSTANTGELFF. V gene TRBV11-2 combines with J gene TRBJ2-2; D perhaps matches TRBD1 (5 bases). V lost 0 bases and J lost 0, with 11 bases in between. CDR1 is SGHAT, CDR2 FQNNGV, per germline. This CDR3 has 17 amino acids.

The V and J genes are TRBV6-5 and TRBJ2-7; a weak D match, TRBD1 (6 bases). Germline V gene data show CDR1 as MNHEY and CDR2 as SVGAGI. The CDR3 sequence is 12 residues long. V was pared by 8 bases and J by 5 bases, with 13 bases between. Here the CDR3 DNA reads TGTGCCAGCGCCCAGGGGTTCAACGAGCAGTACTTC. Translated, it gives CASAQGFNEQYF.

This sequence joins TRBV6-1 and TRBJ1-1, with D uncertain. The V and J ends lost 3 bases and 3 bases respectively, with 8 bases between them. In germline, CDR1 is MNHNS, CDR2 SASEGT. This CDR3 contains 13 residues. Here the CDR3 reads CASSDRRDTEAFF. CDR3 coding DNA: TGTGCCAGCAGTGACCGTCGAGACACTGAAGCTTTCTTT.

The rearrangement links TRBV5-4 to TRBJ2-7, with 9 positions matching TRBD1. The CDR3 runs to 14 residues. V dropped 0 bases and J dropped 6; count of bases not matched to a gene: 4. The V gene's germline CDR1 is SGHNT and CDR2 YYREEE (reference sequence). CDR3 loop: CASSLGDRVGEQYF. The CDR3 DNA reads TGTGCCAGCAGCTTGGGGGACAGGGTAGGCGAGCAGTACTTC.

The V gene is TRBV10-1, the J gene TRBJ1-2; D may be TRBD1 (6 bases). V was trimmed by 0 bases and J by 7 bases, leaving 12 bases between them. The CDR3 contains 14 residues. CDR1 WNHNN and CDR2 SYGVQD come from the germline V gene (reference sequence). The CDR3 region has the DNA TGCGCCAGCAGTGAGTCCGGGACAAATTTTGGCTACACCTTC. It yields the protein CASSESGTNFGYTF.

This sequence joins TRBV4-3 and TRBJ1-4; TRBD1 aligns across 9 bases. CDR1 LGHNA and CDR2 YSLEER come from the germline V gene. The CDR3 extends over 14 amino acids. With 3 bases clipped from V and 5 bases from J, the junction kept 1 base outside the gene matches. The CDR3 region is CASSHGQGNEKLFF. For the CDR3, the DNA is TGCGCCAGCAGCCACGGACAGGGGAATGAAAAACTGTTTTTT.

CDR3 in amino acids: CASSPDSTSYEQYF. CDR3 DNA: TGCGCCAGCAGCCCGGACTCTACCTCCTACGAGCAGTACTTC. The chain carries TRBV5-1 and TRBJ2-7; D perhaps matches TRBD2 (5 bases). V gave up 4 bases and J gave up 0 bases, with 11 bases separating them. This CDR3 is 14 amino acids long. CDR1 and CDR2 (germline): SGHRS, YFSETQ.

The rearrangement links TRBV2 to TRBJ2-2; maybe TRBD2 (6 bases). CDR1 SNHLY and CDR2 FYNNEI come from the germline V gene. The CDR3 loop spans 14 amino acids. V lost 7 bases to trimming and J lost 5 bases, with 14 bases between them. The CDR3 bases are TGTGCCAGCACGCGGGGAGGTGTGACCGGGGAGCTGTTTTTT. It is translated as CASTRGGVTGELFF.

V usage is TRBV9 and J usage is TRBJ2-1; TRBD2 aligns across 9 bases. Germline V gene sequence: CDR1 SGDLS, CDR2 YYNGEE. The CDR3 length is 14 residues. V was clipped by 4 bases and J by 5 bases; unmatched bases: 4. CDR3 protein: CASSISGGNNEQFF. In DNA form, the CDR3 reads TGTGCCAGCAGCATTAGCGGGGGAAACAATGAGCAGTTCTTC.

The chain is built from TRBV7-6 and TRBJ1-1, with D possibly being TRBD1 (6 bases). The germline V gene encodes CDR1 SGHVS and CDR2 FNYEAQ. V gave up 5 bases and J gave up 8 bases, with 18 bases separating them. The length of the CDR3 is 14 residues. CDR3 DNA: TGTGCCAGCAGCCCACAACAAGGACAGACGGAAGCTTTCTTT. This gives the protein CASSPQQGQTEAFF.

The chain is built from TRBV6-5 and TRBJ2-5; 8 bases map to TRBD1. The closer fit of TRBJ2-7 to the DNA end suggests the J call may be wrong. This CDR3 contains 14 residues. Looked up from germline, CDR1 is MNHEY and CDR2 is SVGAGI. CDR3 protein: CASSPPGQDYEQYF. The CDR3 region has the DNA TGTGCCAGCAGTCCACCGGGACAGGACTACGAGCAGTACTTC.

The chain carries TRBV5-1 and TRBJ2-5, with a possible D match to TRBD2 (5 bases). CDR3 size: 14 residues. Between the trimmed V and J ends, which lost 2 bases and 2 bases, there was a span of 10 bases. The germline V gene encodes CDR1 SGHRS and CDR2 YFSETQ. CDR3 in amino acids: CASSFGTGQETQYF. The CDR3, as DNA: TGCGCCAGCAGCTTCGGTACGGGGCAAGAGACCCAGTACTTC. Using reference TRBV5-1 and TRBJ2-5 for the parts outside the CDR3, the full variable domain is KAGVTQTPRYLIKTRGQQVTLSCSPISGHRSVSWYQQTPGQGLQFLFEYFSETQRNKGNFPGRFSGRQFSNSRSEMNVSTLELGDSALYLCASSFGTGQETQYFGPGTRLLVL.

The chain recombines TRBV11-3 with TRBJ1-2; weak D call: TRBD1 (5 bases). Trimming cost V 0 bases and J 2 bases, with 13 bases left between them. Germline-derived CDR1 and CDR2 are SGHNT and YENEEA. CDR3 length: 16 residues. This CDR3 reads CASSLDSGQINYGYTF. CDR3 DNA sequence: TGTGCCAGCAGCTTAGACTCAGGGCAGATAAACTATGGCTACACCTTC.

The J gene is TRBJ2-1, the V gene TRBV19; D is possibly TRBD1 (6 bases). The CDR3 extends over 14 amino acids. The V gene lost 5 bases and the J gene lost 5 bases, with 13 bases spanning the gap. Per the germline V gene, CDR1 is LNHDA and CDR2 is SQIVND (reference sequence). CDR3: CASSPLTGNNEQFF. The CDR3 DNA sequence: TGTGCCAGTAGTCCTCTGACAGGAAACAATGAGCAGTTCTTC.

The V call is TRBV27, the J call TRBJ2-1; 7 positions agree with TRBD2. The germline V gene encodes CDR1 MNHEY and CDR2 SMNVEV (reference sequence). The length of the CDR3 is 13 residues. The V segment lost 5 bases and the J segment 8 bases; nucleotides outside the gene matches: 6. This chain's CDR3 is CASSQREAHEQFF. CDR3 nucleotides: TGTGCCAGCAGTCAACGGGAGGCTCATGAGCAGTTCTTC.

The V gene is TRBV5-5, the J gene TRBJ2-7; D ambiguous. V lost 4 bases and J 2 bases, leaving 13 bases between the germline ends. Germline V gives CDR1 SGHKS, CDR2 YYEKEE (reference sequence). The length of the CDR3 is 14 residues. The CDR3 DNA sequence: TGTGCCAGCAGCCACCTAGTCACTACCTACGAGCAGTACTTC. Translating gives CASSHLVTTYEQYF.

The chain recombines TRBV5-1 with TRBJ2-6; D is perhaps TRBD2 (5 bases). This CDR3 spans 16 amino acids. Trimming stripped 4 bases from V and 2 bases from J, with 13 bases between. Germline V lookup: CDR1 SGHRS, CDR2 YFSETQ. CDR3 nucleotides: TGCGCCAGCAGCCTGGGCGACTACCCTGGGGCCAACGTCCTGACTTTC. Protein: CASSLGDYPGANVLTF.

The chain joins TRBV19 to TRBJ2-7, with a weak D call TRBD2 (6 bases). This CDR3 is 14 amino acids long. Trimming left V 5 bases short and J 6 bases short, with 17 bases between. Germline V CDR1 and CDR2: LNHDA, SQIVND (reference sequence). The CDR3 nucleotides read TGTGCCAGTAGTGTAACACCTCAGGAGGGCGAGCAGTACTTC. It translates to CASSVTPQEGEQYF.